These 18 T cell receptor beta chains came from one sample sequenced in a study of neurological immune-mediated disorders (dated by TCRdb to about 2019). Library prep was done by 5' RACE. The sample was run on an Illumina HiSeq 2500. Through fastp at Q25 and MiXCR, TCRdb rebuilt clones from the public reads, retaining in-frame beta chains. Each CDR3 protein appears once, grouped with its most common genes and DNA. The table for this sample lists 50,000 or so distinct CDR3 sequences; about 3.5% of them were counted only once. The top ten clonotypes cover over 5% of the sample. Sequenced: PBMCs. The receptors were sampled from a man aged 40-50 years with multiple sclerosis.

In this sample, this clonotype turned up many times. V and J are TRBV5-5 and TRBJ2-1; 8 positions agree with TRBD1. There are 15 residues in the CDR3. The V gene end was trimmed by 3 bases and the J gene end by 7 bases; junction bases not matched to a gene: 9. Germline V CDR1 and CDR2: SGHKS, YYEKEE (reference sequence). CDR3 residues: CASSSGTGPWNEQFF. DNA for the CDR3: TGTGCCAGCAGCTCCGGGACAGGCCCATGGAATGAGCAGTTCTTC.

This clonotype occurred many times. CDR3: CASSLGSSPGDGELFF. As DNA, the CDR3 is TGTGCCAGCAGCTTGGGTTCCAGCCCGGGGGACGGGGAGCTGTTTTTT. The rearrangement links TRBV7-6 to TRBJ2-2; D possibly corresponds to TRBD2 (6 bases). The CDR3 contains 16 residues. Germline values: CDR1 SGHVS, CDR2 FNYEAQ. Deletions cut 3 bases from V and 7 bases from J, with 18 bases between.

This clonotype has at least ten counts. The rearrangement links TRBV6-6 to TRBJ2-7, with TRBD1 matching 8 bases. This CDR3 has 14 amino acids. Per germline, CDR1 MNHNY and CDR2 SVGAGI (reference sequence). The V segment lost 6 bases and the J segment 4 bases; nucleotides outside the gene matches: 8. The CDR3 sequence: CASSPGTGLYEQYF. In DNA form, the CDR3 reads TGTGCCAGCAGCCCCGGGACAGGTCTGTACGAGCAGTACTTC.

Worth noting for this clonotype: One end of the junction is discordant with germline, which a read error may explain. The chain combines TRBV9 with TRBJ2-6, with D unclear. There are 17 residues in the CDR3. Germline V gene lookup returns CDR1 SGDLS and CDR2 YYNGEE. As DNA, the CDR3 is TGTGCCATCAGCGTACTCCCTCTTAGAGCCGGGGCCAACGTCCTGACTTTC. Residues: CAISVLPLRAGANVLTF.

In its sample, this clonotype was seen many times. Sequence at one end of the junction differs from germline and may be a read error. The chain has TRBV29-1 and TRBJ1-5; TRBD1 agrees at 9 bases. The CDR3 covers 13 residues. Per the germline V gene, CDR1 is SQVTM and CDR2 is ANQGSEA. In DNA, the CDR3 is TGCAGCGCGGGACAGGGTAGCAATCAGCCCCAGAATTTT. Amino acids: CSAGQGSNQPQNF.

This clonotype was seen many times. The chain links TRBV5-1 to TRBJ2-5, with 9 bases lining up with TRBD2. This CDR3 spans 15 amino acids. V was pared by 6 bases and J by 5 bases, with 11 bases of the junction left unmatched. Looked up from germline, CDR1 is SGHRS and CDR2 is YFSETQ. The CDR3 nucleotides are TGCGCCAGCAACCGCCCTGAAGCGGGGGGCGAGACCCAGTACTTC. Translation: CASNRPEAGGETQYF.

Only a few counts were recorded for this clonotype. This sequence joins TRBV4-1 and TRBJ2-7, with 7 positions matching TRBD1. After removal of 4 bases from V and 9 bases from J, the junction contained 12 bases not matched to a gene. This CDR3 contains 14 residues. CDR1 and CDR2 from the germline V gene are MGHRA and YSYEKL. The CDR3 nucleotides read TGCGCCAGCAGCCCAGACAGGGTGAGCCTTCCGCAGTACTTC. Protein sequence: CASSPDRVSLPQYF.

This clonotype occurred many times. The chain is built from TRBV9 and TRBJ2-3, with 10 bases matching TRBD2. This CDR3 spans 15 amino acids. From germline, CDR1 is SGDLS and CDR2 YYNGEE. The junction had 10 bases not matched to a gene; V was cut back by 4 bases and J by 8 bases. CDR3 protein: CASSQSGGAHSTQYF. The CDR3 DNA reads TGTGCCAGCAGCCAAAGCGGGGGGGCCCACAGTACGCAGTATTTT.

This clonotype was detected ten times or more. The V gene is TRBV14, the J gene TRBJ1-1; D is uncertain. The length of the CDR3 is 14 residues. Between the trimmed V and J ends, which lost 4 bases and 1 base, there was a span of 10 bases. Germline CDR1 and CDR2: SGHDN and FVKESK. As DNA, the CDR3 is TGTGCCAGCAGCCGCGAAACTGCGAACACTGAAGCTTTCTTT. Amino acid sequence: CASSRETANTEAFF. Full variable domain (rest looked up from reference TRBV14 and TRBJ1-1): EAGVTQFPSHSVIEKGQTVTLRCDPISGHDNLYWYRRVMGKEIKFLLHFVKESKQDESGMPNNRFLAERTGGTYSTLKVQPAELEDSGVYFCASSRETANTEAFFGQGTRLTVV.

This clonotype appeared many times. The CDR3 DNA reads as TGTGCCAGCAGTGGGACTAGCGACTCCGTTTGGGAGCAGTTCTTC. Amino acids: CASSGTSDSVWEQFF. The V and J genes are TRBV12-3 or TRBV12-4 and TRBJ2-1; 10 nucleotides align to TRBD2. The CDR3 runs 15 residues. Trimming at V came to 5 bases and at J to 10 bases, leaving 11 bases not matched to a gene.

This clonotype has at least ten counts. The rearrangement joins TRBV7-2 to TRBJ2-2; D gene ambiguous. Germline V gene data show CDR1 as SGHTA and CDR2 as FQGNSA. With 2 bases removed from V and 1 base from J, the gap between germline ends came to 5 bases. This CDR3 region has 14 residues. The CDR3: CASSLTQNTGELFF. The CDR3 bases are TGTGCCAGCAGCTTAACCCAGAACACCGGGGAGCTGTTTTTT.

This clonotype has a count of ten or more. As DNA, the CDR3 is TGTGCCAGCAGTGGGGACAGCATGAACACTGAAGCTTTCTTT. Amino acids: CASSGDSMNTEAFF. The chain recombines TRBV28 with TRBJ1-1; 7 positions match TRBD1. V lost 5 bases, J lost 0 bases, and 3 bases stayed unmatched. The CDR3 consists of 14 residues. Germline V gives CDR1 MDHEN, CDR2 SYDVKM.

The rearrangement joins TRBV7-9 to TRBJ1-2; D remains unclear. The V gene lost 3 bases and the J gene lost 1 base, with 3 bases spanning the gap. The CDR3 length is 12 residues. Germline CDR1 SEHNR, CDR2 FQNEAQ (reference sequence). The CDR3 region has the DNA TGTGCCAGCAGCTTGGTTAACTATGGCTACACCTTC. It translates to CASSLVNYGYTF.

This clonotype was observed at least ten times. This chain joins TRBV7-9 and TRBJ2-5; the D call may be TRBD1 or TRBD2 (5 bases each). The CDR3 contains 14 residues. Trimming left V 3 bases short and J 3 bases short, with 11 bases between. Germline-derived CDR1 and CDR2 are SEHNR and FQNEAQ (reference sequence). The CDR3 DNA is TGTGCCAGCAGCTTGAGGGGCTCCAAAGAGACCCAGTACTTC. Protein sequence: CASSLRGSKETQYF.

In its sample, this clonotype was seen many times. V usage is TRBV9 and J usage is TRBJ2-3; TRBD1 or TRBD2 may be the D gene (7 bases each). The germline V and J ends were trimmed by 4 bases and 0 bases, with 15 bases remaining between them. This CDR3 region has 16 residues. Germline values: CDR1 SGDLS, CDR2 YYNGEE. CDR3 nucleotides: TGTGCCAGCAGCACCCAGGGGGGGGCTAGCACAGATACGCAGTATTTT. It encodes CASSTQGGASTDTQYF.

The genes are TRBV2 and TRBJ1-1; D unresolved. The CDR3 runs to 13 residues. With 6 bases removed from V and 1 base from J, the gap between germline ends came to 9 bases. The germline gives CDR1 SNHLY, CDR2 FYNNEI. The CDR3 DNA follows: TGTGCCAGCAGGTCGGACGAGAACACTGAAGCTTTCTTT. This gives the protein CASRSDENTEAFF.

This clonotype was picked up a small number of times. This chain joins TRBV19 and TRBJ2-5; the D is unclear. CDR3 size: 14 residues. V was pared by 0 bases and J by 7 bases, with 12 bases between. The germline CDR1 and CDR2 sequences are LNHDA and SQIVND (reference sequence). The CDR3 nucleotides read TGTGCCAGTAGTATAGATACCCCTACCGGGACCCAGTACTTC. As protein: CASSIDTPTGTQYF.

This clonotype was picked up many times. V gene TRBV14 combines with J gene TRBJ2-1; no reliable D call. V lost 3 bases, J lost 6 bases, and 3 bases lay in between. In germline, CDR1 is SGHDN, CDR2 FVKESK. The CDR3 runs to 11 residues. This CDR3 is CASSHANEQFF. The DNA for the CDR3 is TGTGCCAGCAGCCACGCCAATGAGCAGTTCTTC.